This TCR beta chain was captured by sequencing in a study of shared clonotypes between healthy human individuals. Donors, without exception, were Caucasian adults residing in Nashville, Tennessee. Original analysis: Junction-only immunoSEQ sequences carried no quality scores, so filtering differed. The assay was immunoSEQ multiplex PCR, and TCRdb's table has in-frame clones only and misses some. That table supplies the V and J calls and clone size; D and trimming were determined from the DNA. Altogether 2 million to 2.5 million clones are present, 90% to 97% being singletons, with the ten largest covering around 0.13%. The receptor's source is a young man in good health. Sample: naive CD4+ T cells sorted from blood. Sample subset: CD45RA+ positively selected.

CDR3 coding DNA: TGCGCCAGCCAAACAGGGTTCCAAACCGGGGAGCTGTTTTTT. This codes for CASQTGFQTGELFF. The chain links TRBV5-1 to TRBJ2-2, with D perhaps matching TRBD1 (6 bases). The CDR3 contains 14 residues. V was shortened by 7 bases and J by 5 bases, with 15 bases between the two germline ends. Germline V gene lookup returns CDR1 SGHRS and CDR2 YFSETQ.